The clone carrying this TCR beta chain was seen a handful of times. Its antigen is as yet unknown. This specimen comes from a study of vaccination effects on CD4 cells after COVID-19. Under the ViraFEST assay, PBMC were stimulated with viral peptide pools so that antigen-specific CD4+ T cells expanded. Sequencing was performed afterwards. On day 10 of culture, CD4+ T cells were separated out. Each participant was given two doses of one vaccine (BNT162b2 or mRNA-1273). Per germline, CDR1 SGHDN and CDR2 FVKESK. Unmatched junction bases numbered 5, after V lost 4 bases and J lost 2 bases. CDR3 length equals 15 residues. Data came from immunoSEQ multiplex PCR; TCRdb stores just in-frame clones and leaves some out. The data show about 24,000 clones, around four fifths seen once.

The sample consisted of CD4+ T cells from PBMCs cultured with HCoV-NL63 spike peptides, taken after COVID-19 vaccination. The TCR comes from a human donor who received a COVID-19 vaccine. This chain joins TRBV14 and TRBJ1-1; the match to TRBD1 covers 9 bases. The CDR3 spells CASSRGTGFNTEAFF. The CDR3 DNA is TGTGCCAGCAGCCGAGGGACAGGGTTTAACACTGAAGCTTTCTTT. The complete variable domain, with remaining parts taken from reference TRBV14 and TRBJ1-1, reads EAGVTQFPSHSVIEKGQTVTLRCDPISGHDNLYWYRRVMGKEIKFLLHFVKESKQDESGMPNNRFLAERTGGTYSTLKVQPAELEDSGVYFCASSRGTGFNTEAFFGQGTRLTVV.